These 16 T cell receptor beta chains were all obtained from the same sample, sequenced in a study of shared clonotypes between healthy human individuals. The data were produced by immunoSEQ multiplex PCR, yet TCRdb's version contains in-frame clones alone and is incomplete. The sample consists of approximately 740,000 clones, less than 85% of them appearing once. Sequencing was done on a sample of memory CD4+ T cells sorted from blood. Subset noted: CD45RA-negative fraction. These TCRs come from a woman under 40 in good health.

This clone has more than one count but fewer than ten. A read error may explain this, as a much larger clone is one base away. The chain combines TRBV6-1 with TRBJ2-7; D ambiguous. Germline V lookup: CDR1 MNHNS, CDR2 SASEGT. V was pared by 2 bases and J by 5 bases, with 4 bases between. The CDR3 runs to 11 residues. The chain's CDR3 is CASSEWNEQYF. As DNA, the CDR3 is TGTGCCAGCAGTGAATGGAACGAGCAGTACTTC.

The chain joins TRBV28 to TRBJ1-1, with D possibly being TRBD1 (6 bases). The germline V and J ends were trimmed by 2 bases and 8 bases, with 18 bases remaining between them. This CDR3 has 15 amino acids. Germline values: CDR1 MDHEN, CDR2 SYDVKM. The CDR3 protein is CASSLSFPPGAEAFF. The CDR3 bases are TGTGCCAGCAGTTTAAGTTTCCCCCCGGGGGCCGAAGCTTTCTTT.

Note on this clone: The same CDR3 arises from other DNA sequences in this sample as well. The J gene is TRBJ1-5, the V gene TRBV27; TRBD1 aligns across 8 bases. V lost 5 bases and J lost 4; bases outside the gene matches: 10. The CDR3 is made up of 16 amino acids. Germline CDR1 and CDR2: MNHEY and SMNVEV (reference sequence). CDR3 nucleotide sequence: TGTGCCAGCAGTCAACGGACAGGGAGGGGAAATCAGCCCCAGCATTTT. Translating it yields CASSQRTGRGNQPQHF.

The genes are TRBV6-1 and TRBJ2-4; 7 bases line up with TRBD1. Looked up from germline, CDR1 is MNHNS and CDR2 is SASEGT. The CDR3 length is 14 residues. V dropped 1 base and J dropped 6; count of bases not matched to a gene: 3. The CDR3 DNA sequence: TGTGCCAGCAGTGAAGGACAGGGAATAAACATTCAGTACTTC. It translates to CASSEGQGINIQYF.

J is TRBJ2-7 and V is TRBV7-8; a possible D gene is TRBD2 (5 bases). The CDR3 has 15 amino acids. V lost 5 bases to trimming and J lost 3 bases, with 17 bases between them. CDR1 SGHVS and CDR2 FQNEAQ come from the germline V gene. The CDR3 region is CASSRLLGEHYEQYF. The CDR3 nucleotides are TGTGCCAGCAGCCGCCTCCTCGGGGAGCACTACGAGCAGTACTTC.

This chain connects TRBV29-1 to TRBJ2-1; the D is unclear. The germline V and J ends were trimmed by 7 bases and 0 bases, with 10 bases remaining between them. The CDR3 length is 13 residues. Germline CDR1 is SQVTM and CDR2 is ANQGSEA. Here the CDR3 DNA reads TGCAGCGCTGACATTACCTCCTACAATGAGCAGTTCTTC. It specifies CSADITSYNEQFF.

This clone was counted only a few times. The chain has TRBV5-4 and TRBJ2-5, with D perhaps assigned TRBD1 or TRBD2 (5 bases each). The V end lost 7 bases, the J end lost 7 bases, and 17 bases lay between the germline ends. From germline, CDR1 is SGHNT and CDR2 YYREEE (reference sequence). The CDR3 sequence is 13 residues long. CDR3 amino acids: CASGSGGRGTQYF. CDR3 coding DNA: TGTGCCAGCGGCTCTGGGGGTCGGGGGACCCAGTACTTC.

This clone was counted at least ten times. V usage is TRBV28 and J usage is TRBJ2-7; TRBD1 might be the D (6 bases). Germline CDR1 and CDR2: MDHEN and SYDVKM. CDR3 size: 15 residues. The ends were cut back, 2 bases at V and 2 bases at J, with 13 bases in the middle. In nucleotides, the CDR3 is TGTGCCAGCAGTTTACATGCAGGGGTCCCCTACGAGCAGTACTTC. Translation: CASSLHAGVPYEQYF.

As concerns this clone: The same CDR3 arises from other DNA sequences in this sample as well. The V and J genes are TRBV2 and TRBJ1-5, with D unclear. This CDR3 spans 12 amino acids. V was clipped by 6 bases and J by 6 bases, with 9 bases between them. Germline V CDR1 and CDR2: SNHLY, FYNNEI. The CDR3: CASSVRGQPQHF. CDR3 sequence (DNA): TGTGCCAGCAGCGTACGGGGTCAGCCCCAGCATTTT.

This clone was seen only a few times. The DNA for the CDR3 is TGTGCCAGCAGTTACTCCGGACAGGGGAACTACGAGCAGTACTTC. As protein: CASSYSGQGNYEQYF. The rearrangement links TRBV6-5 to TRBJ2-7, with 9 bases lining up with TRBD1. The germline V gene encodes CDR1 MNHEY and CDR2 SVGAGI. V was clipped by 0 bases and J by 3 bases; unmatched bases: 3. CDR3 size: 15 residues.

The V gene is TRBV14, the J gene TRBJ2-5, with no clear D. V dropped 2 bases and J dropped 3 bases, with 1 base sitting between them. The CDR3 is made up of 11 amino acids. The germline V gene encodes CDR1 SGHDN and CDR2 FVKESK. CDR3 nucleotide sequence: TGTGCCAGCAGCCAAAAAGAGACCCAGTACTTC. It is translated as CASSQKETQYF.

The gene calls are TRBV5-1 and TRBJ2-6; 7 nucleotides align to TRBD1. The germline CDR1 and CDR2 sequences are SGHRS and YFSETQ. This CDR3 region has 16 residues. V lost 4 bases, J lost 0 bases, and 4 bases stayed unmatched. CDR3 loop: CASSTTGNSGANVLTF. CDR3 in DNA: TGCGCCAGCAGCACGACAGGGAACTCTGGGGCCAACGTCCTGACTTTC.

This chain uses TRBV10-3 with TRBJ2-7, with 8 positions matching TRBD1. V gave up 8 bases and J gave up 5 bases; unmatched junction bases: 5. This CDR3 comprises 12 residues. The germline V gene encodes CDR1 ENHRY and CDR2 SYGVKD. The CDR3 DNA reads as TGTGCCATCGGACAGGGAGTCCACGAGCAGTACTTC. It specifies CAIGQGVHEQYF.

The chain recombines TRBV5-1 with TRBJ2-7; D possibly corresponds to TRBD1 (6 bases). Germline V gene lookup returns CDR1 SGHRS and CDR2 YFSETQ. The CDR3 is 14 residues long. Trimming took 5 bases from V and 2 from J, leaving 14 bases between them. CDR3 nucleotides: TGCGCCAGCAGGTCCACAGGGATCCCCTACGAGCAGTACTTC. Protein product: CASRSTGIPYEQYF. The complete variable domain, with remaining parts taken from reference TRBV5-1 and TRBJ2-7, reads KAGVTQTPRYLIKTRGQQVTLSCSPISGHRSVSWYQQTPGQGLQFLFEYFSETQRNKGNFPGRFSGRQFSNSRSEMNVSTLELGDSALYLCASRSTGIPYEQYFGPGTRLTVT.

The chain uses TRBV28 and TRBJ2-7; D gene uncertain. Trimming pared 8 bases from V and 3 bases from J, leaving 5 bases between. Germline V lookup: CDR1 MDHEN, CDR2 SYDVKM. This CDR3 is built from 10 residues. CDR3 in DNA: TGTGCCAGCGGCCGCTACGAGCAGTACTTC. It specifies CASGRYEQYF.

The rearrangement uses TRBV5-6 and TRBJ1-1, with unresolved D. The germline CDR1 and CDR2 sequences are SGHDT and YYEEEE. Trimming took 2 bases from V and 1 from J, leaving 9 bases between them. The CDR3 length is 14 residues. CDR3 nucleotides: TGTGCCAGCAGCTTCCCACAGCAGAACACTGAAGCTTTCTTT. The encoded protein is CASSFPQQNTEAFF.